The rows below give T cell receptor beta chains drawn from one sample of a study of monozygotic twins with inflammatory bowel disease. After re-calling the 5' RACE reads, TCRdb lists one entry per CDR3 protein, DNA absent. This repertoire includes approximately 400,000 distinct CDR3 sequences. The sequencing input was blood. The receptor set was obtained from a human donor with ulcerative colitis or Crohn's disease, or a healthy co-twin of an affected twin (not recorded which). Both conserved end residues are part of each CDR3. Each record gives: V gene, J gene, CDR3 protein.

TRBV4-1,TRBJ1-5,CASSQGLVVGDQPQHF
TRBV5-1,TRBJ2-7,CASSLPVRTGRSGGSYEQYF
TRBV11-2,TRBJ1-4,CASSLNRGLNNEKLFF
TRBV27,TRBJ1-3,CASSSSRDPWNTIYF
TRBV6-1,TRBJ2-5,CATWTGVLQETQYF
TRBV7-8,TRBJ2-2,CASSPYGQSTGELFF
TRBV25-1,TRBJ2-1,CASSGTEINYNEQFF
TRBV24-1,TRBJ2-2,CATSGQIAGELFF
TRBV12-3/TRBV12-4,TRBJ2-7,CASSLSARQPYEQYF
TRBV12-3/TRBV12-4,TRBJ2-5,CASSGLAGGPETQYF
TRBV3-1,TRBJ2-7,CASRPRDRGYEQYF
TRBV7-7,TRBJ2-5,CASSPDRGLFRSETQYF
TRBV7-2,TRBJ1-6,CASSLSTGTRSPLHF
TRBV6-6,TRBJ1-1,CASSPGQHYTEAFF
TRBV3-1,TRBJ2-3,CASSHSAGTDTQYF
TRBV12-3/TRBV12-4,TRBJ1-1,CASSTGTGAHHTEAFF
TRBV25-1,TRBJ2-2,CASSFGGLEELFF
TRBV12-3/TRBV12-4,TRBJ1-5,CASSSEPTGTGGNNQPQHF
TRBV5-1,TRBJ2-2,CASSFDRVGGELFF
TRBV15,TRBJ2-3,CATSRVASPSTDTQYF
TRBV29-1,TRBJ2-1,CSVSRGPSRFF
TRBV12-3/TRBV12-4,TRBJ2-7,CASSLARHSYEQYF
TRBV5-5,TRBJ2-1,CASALSGDSYNEQFF
TRBV7-9,TRBJ2-6,CASSFANSGANVLTF
TRBV29-1,TRBJ1-4,CSANVATNEKLFF
TRBV7-9,TRBJ2-1,CASGPGGGAHWQFF
TRBV5-1,TRBJ1-2,CASSLGQGNGNYGYTF
TRBV9,TRBJ2-1,CASSVVPGGPSYNEQFF
TRBV18,TRBJ1-1,CASSPRRRLDTEAFF
TRBV20-1,TRBJ2-5,CSASGGPQETQYF
TRBV29-1,TRBJ2-7,CSVTAGSGYEQYF
TRBV6-5,TRBJ2-3,CASSSPGLAGASTDTQYF
TRBV18,TRBJ1-4,CASSPLGPINEKLFF
TRBV5-1,TRBJ2-3,CASSYGSETDTQYF
TRBV5-1,TRBJ2-3,CASSLQGRGGYSDTQYF